This TCR beta chain was captured by sequencing in a study of control samples from healthy donors and cancer patients. The data were produced by immunoSEQ multiplex PCR, yet TCRdb's version contains in-frame clones alone and is incomplete. Of approximately 94,000 clones listed, roughly 86% are singletons. Sequenced material: blood. The clonotype was recovered from a woman between 45 and 60 years old in good health.

The CDR3 region has the DNA TGTGCCAGCAGCCCAGACAGGGTTGGTGTCACAGATACGCAGTATTTT. Amino acids: CASSPDRVGVTDTQYF. The chain joins TRBV2 to TRBJ2-3, with TRBD1 identical over 7 bases. The germline V gene encodes CDR1 SNHLY and CDR2 FYNNEI. The CDR3 runs to 16 residues. With 6 bases clipped from V and 2 bases from J, the junction kept 11 bases outside the gene matches.